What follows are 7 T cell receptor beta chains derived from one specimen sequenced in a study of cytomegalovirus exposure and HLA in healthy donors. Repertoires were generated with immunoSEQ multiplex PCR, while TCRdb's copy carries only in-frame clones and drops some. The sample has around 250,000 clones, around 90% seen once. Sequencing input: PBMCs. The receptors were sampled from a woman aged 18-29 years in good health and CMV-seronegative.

The CDR3 here is CASSRPDRGGNTIYF. DNA for the CDR3: TGTGCCAGCAGTCGACCCGACAGGGGAGGAAACACCATATATTTT. The gene calls are TRBV28 and TRBJ1-3; 8 positions match TRBD1. Germline V CDR1 and CDR2: MDHEN, SYDVKM. V shed 5 bases, J shed 4 bases, and the junction held 7 bases outside the gene matches. The CDR3 spans 15 residues. The complete variable domain, with remaining parts taken from reference TRBV28 and TRBJ1-3, reads DVKVTQSSRYLVKRTGEKVFLECVQDMDHENMFWYRQDPGLGLRLIYFSYDVKMKEKGDIPEGYSVSREKKERFSLILESASTNQTSMYLCASSRPDRGGNTIYFGEGSWLTVV.

CDR3 in amino acids: CASSQAPQGPMTDTQYF. CDR3 DNA: TGCGCCAGCAGCCAAGCCCCCCAGGGGCCGATGACAGATACGCAGTATTTT. This chain joins TRBV4-1 and TRBJ2-3, with D maybe TRBD1 (6 bases). V lost 1 base and J lost 3, with 17 bases in between. CDR1 and CDR2 (germline): MGHRA, YSYEKL. The CDR3 runs 17 residues.

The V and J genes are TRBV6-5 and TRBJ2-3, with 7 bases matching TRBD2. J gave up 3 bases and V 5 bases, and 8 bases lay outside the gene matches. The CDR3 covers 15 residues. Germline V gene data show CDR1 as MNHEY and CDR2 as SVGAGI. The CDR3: CASSPWGGRTDTQYF. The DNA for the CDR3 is TGTGCCAGCAGTCCCTGGGGGGGGAGGACAGATACGCAGTATTTT.

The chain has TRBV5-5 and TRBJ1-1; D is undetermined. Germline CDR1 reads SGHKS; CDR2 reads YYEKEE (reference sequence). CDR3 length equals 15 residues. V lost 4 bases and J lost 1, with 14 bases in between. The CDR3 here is CASSRDRGWNTEAFF. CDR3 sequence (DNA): TGTGCCAGCAGCCGGGATCGAGGGTGGAACACTGAAGCTTTCTTT.

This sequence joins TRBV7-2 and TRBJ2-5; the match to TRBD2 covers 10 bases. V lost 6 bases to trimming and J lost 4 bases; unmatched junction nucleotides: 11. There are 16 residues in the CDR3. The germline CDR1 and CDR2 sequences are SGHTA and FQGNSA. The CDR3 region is CASRLTGSGGGETQYF. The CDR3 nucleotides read TGTGCCAGCAGGTTAACCGGAAGCGGGGGGGGAGAGACCCAGTACTTC.

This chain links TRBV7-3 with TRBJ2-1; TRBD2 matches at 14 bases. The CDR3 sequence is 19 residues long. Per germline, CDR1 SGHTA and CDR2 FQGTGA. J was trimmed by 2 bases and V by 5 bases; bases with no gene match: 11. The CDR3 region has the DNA TGTGCCAGCAGCCCGCATCCGGGACTAGCGGGGGCAACCTACAATGAGCAGTTCTTC. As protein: CASSPHPGLAGATYNEQFF.

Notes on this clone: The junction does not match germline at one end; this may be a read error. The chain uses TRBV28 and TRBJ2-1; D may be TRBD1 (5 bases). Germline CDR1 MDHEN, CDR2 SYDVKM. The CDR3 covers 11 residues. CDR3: CASSSGASRIF. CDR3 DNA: TGTGCCAGCAGCTCTGGGGCCAGCCGAATCTTC.